The clone carrying this T cell receptor beta chain has just a few counts. The target antigen is unknown. This entry belongs to a study of T-cell memory formation after mild COVID-19. Overall study context: TCR clusters mostly belonged to single donors.

Regarding the study as a whole: Among CD4+ contracting clones, most were CM and EM, and CD8+ ones EMRA. Later expanders leaned toward CD4+, whereas clones contracting from day 15 to 85 were balanced CD4/CD8.

TCRdb ran MiXCR on the 5' RACE reads and lists one entry per CDR3 protein. The table lists some 320,000 distinct CDR3 sequences, around 15% of them singletons, with around 24% in the top ten. The sequence was collected from a man between 18 and 35 years old who had mild COVID-19 (a few samples of this study predate the infection). Cell type and time point are not known. The sequenced sample consisted of PBMCs or a T cell subset sorted from them (not recorded which).

This CDR3 reads CAWFPQGQLFPYEQYF. In DNA, the CDR3 is TGTGCCTGGTTTCCGCAGGGACAGCTTTTTCCATACGAGCAGTACTTC. This chain uses TRBV30 with TRBJ2-7; TRBD1 agrees at 7 bases. This CDR3 has 16 amino acids. V trimming: 5 bases; J trimming: 4 bases; junction bases outside the gene matches: 17. Germline CDR1 and CDR2: GTSNPN and SVGIG (reference sequence).